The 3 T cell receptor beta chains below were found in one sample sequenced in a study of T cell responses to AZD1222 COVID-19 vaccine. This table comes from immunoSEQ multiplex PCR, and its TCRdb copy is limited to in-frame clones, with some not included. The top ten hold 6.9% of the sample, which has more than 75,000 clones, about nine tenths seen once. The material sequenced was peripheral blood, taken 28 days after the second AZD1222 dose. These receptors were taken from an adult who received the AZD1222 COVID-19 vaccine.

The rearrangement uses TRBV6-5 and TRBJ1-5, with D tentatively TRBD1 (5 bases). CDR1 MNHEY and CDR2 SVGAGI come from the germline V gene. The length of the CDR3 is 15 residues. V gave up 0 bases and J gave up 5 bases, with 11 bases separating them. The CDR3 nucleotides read TGTGCCAGCAGTTACTCTCGGCAGGGACATCAGCCCCAGCATTTT. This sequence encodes CASSYSRQGHQPQHF.

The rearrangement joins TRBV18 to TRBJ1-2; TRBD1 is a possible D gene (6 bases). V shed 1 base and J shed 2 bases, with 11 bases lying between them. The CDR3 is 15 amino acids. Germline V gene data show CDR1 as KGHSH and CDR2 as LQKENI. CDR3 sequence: CASSPQGQPNYGYTF. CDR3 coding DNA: TGTGCCAGCTCACCACAGGGACAACCAAACTATGGCTACACCTTC.

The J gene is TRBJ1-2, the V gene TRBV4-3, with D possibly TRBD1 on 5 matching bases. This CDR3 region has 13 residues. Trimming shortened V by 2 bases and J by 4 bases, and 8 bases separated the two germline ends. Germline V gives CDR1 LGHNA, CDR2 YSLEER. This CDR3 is CASSQQGGYGYTF. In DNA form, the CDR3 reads TGCGCCAGCAGCCAACAGGGAGGCTATGGCTACACCTTC.